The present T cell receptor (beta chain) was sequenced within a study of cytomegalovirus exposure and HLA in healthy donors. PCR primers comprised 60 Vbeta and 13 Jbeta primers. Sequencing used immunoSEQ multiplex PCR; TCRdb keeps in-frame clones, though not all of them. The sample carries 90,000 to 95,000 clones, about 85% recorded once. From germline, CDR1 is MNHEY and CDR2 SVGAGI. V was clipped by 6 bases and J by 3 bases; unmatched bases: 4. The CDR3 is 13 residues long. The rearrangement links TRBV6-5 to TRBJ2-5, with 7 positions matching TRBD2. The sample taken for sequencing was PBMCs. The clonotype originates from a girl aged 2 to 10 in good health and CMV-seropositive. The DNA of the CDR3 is TGTGCCAGCAGATCAGCGGGGAAAGAGACCCAGTACTTC. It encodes CASRSAGKETQYF.